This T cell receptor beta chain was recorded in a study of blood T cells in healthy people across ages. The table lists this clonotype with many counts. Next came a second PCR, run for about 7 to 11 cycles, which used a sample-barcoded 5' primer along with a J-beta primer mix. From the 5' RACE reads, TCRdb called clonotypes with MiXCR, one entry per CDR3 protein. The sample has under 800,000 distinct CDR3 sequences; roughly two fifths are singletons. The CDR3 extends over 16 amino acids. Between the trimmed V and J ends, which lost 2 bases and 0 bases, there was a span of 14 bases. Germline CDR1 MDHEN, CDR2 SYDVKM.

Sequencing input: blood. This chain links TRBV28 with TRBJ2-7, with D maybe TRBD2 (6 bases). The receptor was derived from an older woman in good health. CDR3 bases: TGTGCCAGCAGTTTAGAAGGGACTGTCGTCTCCTACGAGCAGTACTTC. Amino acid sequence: CASSLEGTVVSYEQYF. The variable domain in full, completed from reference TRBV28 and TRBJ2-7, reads DVKVTQSSRYLVKRTGEKVFLECVQDMDHENMFWYRQDPGLGLRLIYFSYDVKMKEKGDIPEGYSVSREKKERFSLILESASTNQTSMYLCASSLEGTVVSYEQYFGPGTRLTVT.